This record covers a single T cell receptor beta chain. The time point: peripheral blood 6 weeks after treatment start. Pretreatment and on-treatment samples were taken, numbering 1 to 8 per patient. This CDR3 spans 14 amino acids. Germline loops: CDR1 MDHEN, CDR2 SYDVKM. The junction had 4 bases not matched to a gene; V was cut back by 4 bases and J by 5 bases. Each PCR contained spiked-in synthetic TCR analog templates. The protocol was immunoSEQ multiplex PCR, while the TCRdb copy is restricted to in-frame clones and leaves out a portion. This sample has 48,000 or so clones, with approximately 80% found just once. This entry is derived from a study of PD-L1 blockade in urothelial cancer. Study-wide background: Prior chemotherapy in patients spanned 0 to 3 regimens. When blood samples were assessed, the median T cell count was around 150,000.

The TCR originated in a man aged 65-85 years with urothelial cancer. The rearrangement links TRBV28 to TRBJ2-2, with 7 nucleotides matching TRBD2. Here the sequenced sample was PBMCs, taken around atezolizumab (anti-PD-L1) treatment. As DNA, the CDR3 is TGTGCCAGCAGTTCGGGAGGTGGGACCGGGGAGCTGTTTTTT. Protein: CASSSGGGTGELFF.